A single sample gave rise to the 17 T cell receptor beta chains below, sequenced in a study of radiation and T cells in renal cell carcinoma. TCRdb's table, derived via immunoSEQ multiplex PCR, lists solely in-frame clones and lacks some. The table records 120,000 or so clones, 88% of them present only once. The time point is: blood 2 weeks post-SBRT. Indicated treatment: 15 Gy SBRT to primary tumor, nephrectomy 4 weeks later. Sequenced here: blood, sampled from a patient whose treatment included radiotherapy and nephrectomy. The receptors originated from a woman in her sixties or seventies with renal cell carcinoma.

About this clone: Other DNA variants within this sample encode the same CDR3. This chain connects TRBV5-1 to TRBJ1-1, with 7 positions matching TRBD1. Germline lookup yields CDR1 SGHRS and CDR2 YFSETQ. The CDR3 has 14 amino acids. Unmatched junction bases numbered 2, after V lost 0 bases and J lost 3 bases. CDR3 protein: CASSLDRGHTEAFF. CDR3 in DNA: TGCGCCAGCAGCTTGGACAGGGGACACACTGAAGCTTTCTTT.

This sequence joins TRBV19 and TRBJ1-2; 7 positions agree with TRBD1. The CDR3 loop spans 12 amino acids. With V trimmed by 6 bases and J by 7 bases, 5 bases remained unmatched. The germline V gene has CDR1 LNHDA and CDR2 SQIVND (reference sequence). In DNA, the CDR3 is TGTGCCAGTAGCAAGACAGGGCCTGGCTACACCTTC. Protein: CASSKTGPGYTF.

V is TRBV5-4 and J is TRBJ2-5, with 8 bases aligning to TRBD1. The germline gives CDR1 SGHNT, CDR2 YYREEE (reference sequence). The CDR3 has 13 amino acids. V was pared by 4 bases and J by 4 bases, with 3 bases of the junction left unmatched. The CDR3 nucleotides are TGTGCCAGCAGCAAGGACAGGGTAGAGACCCAGTACTTC. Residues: CASSKDRVETQYF.

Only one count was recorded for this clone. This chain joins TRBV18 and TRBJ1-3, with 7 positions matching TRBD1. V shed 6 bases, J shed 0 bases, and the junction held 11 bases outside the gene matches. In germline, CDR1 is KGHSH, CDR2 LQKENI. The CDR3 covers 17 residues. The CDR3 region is CASSQFGQASSGNTIYF. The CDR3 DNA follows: TGTGCCAGCTCGCAATTTGGACAGGCGAGCTCTGGAAACACCATATATTTT.

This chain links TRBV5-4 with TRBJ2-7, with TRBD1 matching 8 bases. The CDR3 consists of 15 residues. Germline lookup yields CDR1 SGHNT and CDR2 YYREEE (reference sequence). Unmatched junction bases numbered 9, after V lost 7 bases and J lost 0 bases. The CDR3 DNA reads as TGTGCCAGCCGGTCCCCGGGACAGGCCTCCTACGAGCAGTACTTC. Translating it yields CASRSPGQASYEQYF. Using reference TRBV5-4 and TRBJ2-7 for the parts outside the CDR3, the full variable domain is ETGVTQSPTHLIKTRGQQVTLRCSSQSGHNTVSWYQQALGQGPQFIFQYYREEENGRGNFPPRFSGLQFPNYSSELNVNALELDDSALYLCASRSPGQASYEQYFGPGTRLTVT.

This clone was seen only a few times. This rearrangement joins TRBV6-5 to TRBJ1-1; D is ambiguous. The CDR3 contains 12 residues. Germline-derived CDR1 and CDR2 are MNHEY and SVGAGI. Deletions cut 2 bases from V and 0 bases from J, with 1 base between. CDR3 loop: CASSYVNTEAFF. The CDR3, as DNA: TGTGCCAGCAGTTACGTGAACACTGAAGCTTTCTTT.

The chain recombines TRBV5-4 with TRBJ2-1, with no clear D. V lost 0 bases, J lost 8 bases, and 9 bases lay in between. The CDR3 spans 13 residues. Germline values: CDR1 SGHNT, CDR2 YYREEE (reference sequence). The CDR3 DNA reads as TGTGCCAGCAGCTTGGTCCTGGGCCATGAGCAGTTCTTC. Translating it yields CASSLVLGHEQFF.

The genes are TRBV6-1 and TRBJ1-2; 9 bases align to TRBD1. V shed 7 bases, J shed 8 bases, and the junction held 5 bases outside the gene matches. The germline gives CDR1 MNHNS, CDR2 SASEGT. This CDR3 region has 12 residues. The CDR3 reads CASTLDRGGYTF. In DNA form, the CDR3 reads TGTGCCAGCACCTTGGACAGGGGAGGCTACACCTTC.

As DNA, the CDR3 is TGTGCCAGCTCTGGGGGGGATGAGCAGTTCTTC. Encoded protein: CASSGGDEQFF. The V and J genes are TRBV6-1 and TRBJ2-1, with 7 bases that match TRBD2. Germline trimming cut 8 bases from V and 8 bases from J; bases unmatched to any gene: 3. Germline values: CDR1 MNHNS, CDR2 SASEGT. The CDR3 is 11 amino acids.

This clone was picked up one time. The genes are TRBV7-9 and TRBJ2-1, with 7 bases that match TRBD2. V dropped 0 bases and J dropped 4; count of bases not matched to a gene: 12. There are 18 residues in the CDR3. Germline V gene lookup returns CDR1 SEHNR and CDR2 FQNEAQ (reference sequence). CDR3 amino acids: CASSLAEGGLGIYNEQFF. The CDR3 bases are TGTGCCAGCAGCTTAGCAGAGGGAGGACTAGGGATTTACAATGAGCAGTTCTTC.

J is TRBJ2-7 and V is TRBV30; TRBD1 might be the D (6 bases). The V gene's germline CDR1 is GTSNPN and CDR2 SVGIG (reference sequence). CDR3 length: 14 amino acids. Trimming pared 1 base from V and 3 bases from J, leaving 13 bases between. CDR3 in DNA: TGTGCCTGGAGTGGGGAGACAGGACGCTACGAGCAGTACTTC. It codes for CAWSGETGRYEQYF.

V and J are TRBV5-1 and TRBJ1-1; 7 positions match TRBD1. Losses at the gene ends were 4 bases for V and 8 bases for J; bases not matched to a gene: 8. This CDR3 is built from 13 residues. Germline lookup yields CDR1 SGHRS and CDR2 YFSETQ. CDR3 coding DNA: TGCGCCAGCAGCGTAGGGACAGACTTCGAAGCTTTCTTT. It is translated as CASSVGTDFEAFF.

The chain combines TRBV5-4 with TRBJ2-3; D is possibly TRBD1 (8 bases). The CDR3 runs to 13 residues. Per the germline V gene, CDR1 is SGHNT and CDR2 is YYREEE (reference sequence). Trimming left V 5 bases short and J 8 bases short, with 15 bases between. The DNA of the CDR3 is TGTGCCAGCAGTTTACAGGGGGGGGGTACGCAGTATTTT. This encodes CASSLQGGGTQYF.

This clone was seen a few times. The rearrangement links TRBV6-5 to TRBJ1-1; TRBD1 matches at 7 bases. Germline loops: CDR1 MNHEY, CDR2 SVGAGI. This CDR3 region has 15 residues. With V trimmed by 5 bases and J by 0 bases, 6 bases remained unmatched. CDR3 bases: TGTGCCAGCAGTCGACAGGGCCTAATGAACACTGAAGCTTTCTTT. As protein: CASSRQGLMNTEAFF.

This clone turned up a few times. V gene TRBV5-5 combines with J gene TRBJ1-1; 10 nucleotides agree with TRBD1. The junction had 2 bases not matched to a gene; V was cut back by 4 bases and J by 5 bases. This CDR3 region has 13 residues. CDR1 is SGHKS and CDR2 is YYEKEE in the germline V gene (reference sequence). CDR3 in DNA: TGTGCCAGCAGCCCGGGACAGGGGACTGAAGCTTTCTTT. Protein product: CASSPGQGTEAFF. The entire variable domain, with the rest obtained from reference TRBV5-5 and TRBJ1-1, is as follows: DAGVTQSPTHLIKTRGQQVTLRCSPISGHKSVSWYQQVLGQGPQFIFQYYEKEERGRGNFPDRFSARQFPNYSSELNVNALLLGDSALYLCASSPGQGTEAFFGQGTRLTVV.

The CDR3 loop reads CASSIYPGQGAYGYTF. Written as DNA, the CDR3 is TGTGCCAGCAGTATATACCCGGGACAGGGGGCCTATGGCTACACCTTC. V usage is TRBV28 and J usage is TRBJ1-2, with TRBD1 identical over 12 bases. Looked up from germline, CDR1 is MDHEN and CDR2 is SYDVKM. V trimming: 5 bases; J trimming: 4 bases; junction bases outside the gene matches: 8. This CDR3 has 16 amino acids.

CDR3 sequence: CASRLQGNQPQHF. The CDR3 DNA is TGTGCCAGTAGGCTACAGGGGAATCAGCCCCAGCATTTT. J is TRBJ1-5 and V is TRBV19; 7 bases match TRBD1. V gave up 6 bases and J gave up 4 bases; unmatched junction bases: 3. The germline CDR1 and CDR2 sequences are LNHDA and SQIVND (reference sequence). CDR3 length: 13 residues.